The following is a T cell receptor (beta chain) sequence with its context. As processed by the authors: Counts of nucleated cells, estimated from reference gene primer amplification, were obtained. Profiling relied on immunoSEQ multiplex PCR, and the TCRdb table lists in-frame clones only, not all of them. V, J and clone size reflect that table, while D and trimming were determined from the DNA. This table has roughly 53,000 clones, approximately 80% appearing once. Germline trimming cut 4 bases from V and 4 bases from J; bases unmatched to any gene: 4. The CDR3 contains 14 residues. Germline V lookup: CDR1 SGDLS, CDR2 YYNGEE. These data are taken from a study of blood T cell repertoires in COVID-19. Study overall: Both acute and convalescent COVID-19 samples were obtained from the United States, Italy and Spain. T cells, B-cell-depleted T cells, or PBMCs provided the cDNA or gDNA that served as material.

Sequencing input: peripheral blood. This receptor was obtained from a man in his sixties or seventies with active or convalescent COVID-19. This sequence joins TRBV9 and TRBJ2-2; 7 positions agree with TRBD2. The CDR3 reads CASSSAGFTGELFF. CDR3 bases: TGTGCCAGCAGCTCAGCGGGGTTCACCGGGGAGCTGTTTTTT.